What follows are 24 T cell receptor beta chains derived from one specimen sequenced in a study of T cell repertoires in cytomegalovirus infection. TCRdb used MiXCR to reprocess the reads, holding one entry per CDR3 protein. The sample shows fewer than 200,000 distinct CDR3 sequences, roughly 14% of them seen only once. The sequenced sample was PBMCs. Receptor source: a human donor in good health (CMV status not recorded). Some clones in this sample may be carry-over from other donors' samples.

V gene TRBV27 combines with J gene TRBJ2-1, with 7 bases identical to TRBD1. Germline trimming cut 5 bases from V and 0 bases from J; bases unmatched to any gene: 1. From germline, CDR1 is MNHEY and CDR2 SMNVEV (reference sequence). The CDR3 totals 14 residues. The CDR3 spells CASSRDSSYNEQFF. CDR3 DNA sequence: TGTGCCAGCAGTCGGGACAGCTCCTACAATGAGCAGTTCTTC.

This clonotype has ten or more counts. The chain recombines TRBV25-1 with TRBJ1-4; tentative D call: TRBD1 (5 bases). The CDR3 spans 15 residues. Germline values: CDR1 MGHDK, CDR2 SYGVNS. Trimming removed 2 bases at V and 6 bases at J, with 13 bases between. CDR3 region: CASSEVGWGDEKLFF. In nucleotides, the CDR3 is TGTGCCAGCAGTGAAGTAGGGTGGGGCGATGAAAAACTGTTTTTT.

This clonotype was detected only a few times. The CDR3 sequence: CAWSVVKGSNYGYTF. The DNA for the CDR3 is TGTGCCTGGAGTGTTGTCAAGGGCTCTAACTATGGCTACACCTTC. The genes are TRBV30 and TRBJ1-2; D unresolved. The germline gives CDR1 GTSNPN, CDR2 SVGIG (reference sequence). CDR3 size: 15 residues. Trimming removed 0 bases at V and 0 bases at J, with 11 bases between.

This clonotype came up many times. This chain links TRBV6-1 with TRBJ2-3; 9 bases fit TRBD2. This CDR3 contains 16 residues. Trimming cost V 7 bases and J 0 bases; bases outside gene matches: 8. Germline CDR1 reads MNHNS; CDR2 reads SASEGT. The chain's CDR3 is CASKGLTSGSTDTQYF. CDR3 nucleotides: TGTGCCAGCAAAGGGTTGACTAGCGGTAGCACAGATACGCAGTATTTT.

This clonotype was seen more than once but under ten times. The gene calls are TRBV7-9 and TRBJ2-7; tentatively, D is TRBD1 (6 bases). The CDR3 runs 18 residues. Trimming left V 4 bases short and J 0 bases short, with 22 bases between. Per germline, CDR1 SEHNR and CDR2 FQNEAQ (reference sequence). The CDR3 region is CASSSRQIGTPNSYEQYF. For the CDR3, the DNA is TGTGCCAGCAGCTCGCGTCAGATCGGGACACCGAACTCCTACGAGCAGTACTTC.

This clonotype was counted only a few times. The chain is built from TRBV14 and TRBJ1-1; the D gene is possibly TRBD1 (5 bases). This CDR3 has 14 residues. Germline CDR1 reads SGHDN; CDR2 reads FVKESK. V lost 0 bases to trimming and J lost 3 bases, with 8 bases between them. The CDR3 protein is CASSQDWGDTEAFF. In DNA, the CDR3 is TGTGCCAGCAGCCAAGATTGGGGGGACACTGAAGCTTTCTTT.

This clonotype was detected ten times or more. The CDR3 DNA sequence: TGTGCCAGCAGTTCCAGACAGGGCAGCGCTTTGGAGACCCAGTACTTC. Residues: CASSSRQGSALETQYF. The V gene is TRBV28, the J gene TRBJ2-5, with 7 bases that match TRBD1. V shed 4 bases and J 5 bases; nucleotides not matched to a gene: 13. The germline CDR1 and CDR2 sequences are MDHEN and SYDVKM. This CDR3 region has 16 residues.

This clonotype was recorded many times. V and J are TRBV7-2 and TRBJ2-1; D tentatively reads TRBD1 or TRBD2 (5 bases each). CDR3 length: 15 amino acids. Germline assignment: CDR1 SGHTA and CDR2 FQGNSA. V lost 2 bases and J lost 8, with 16 bases in between. CDR3 DNA sequence: TGTGCCAGCAGCTTATTGGGCCAGGGTAGCGATGAGCAGTTCTTC. Amino acids: CASSLLGQGSDEQFF.

This clonotype has ten or more counts. The gene calls are TRBV3-1 and TRBJ1-5; D is unresolved. Germline CDR1 is LGHDT and CDR2 is YNNKEL (reference sequence). The CDR3 is 15 residues long. Trimming removed 4 bases from V and 7 bases from J, with 17 bases in between. CDR3 in DNA: TGTGCCAGCAGCCGATCTGGGCCAGAGGTCCAGCCCCAGCATTTT. This translates into CASSRSGPEVQPQHF.

The V gene is TRBV2, the J gene TRBJ2-6; D is unclear. Germline assignment: CDR1 SNHLY and CDR2 FYNNEI. The CDR3 totals 15 residues. Deletions cut 5 bases from V and 2 bases from J, with 10 bases between. The CDR3 DNA reads TGTGCCAGCAGTCCCCTTTTGGCTGGGGCCAACGTCCTGACTTTC. Encoded protein: CASSPLLAGANVLTF.

This clonotype was counted only a few times. The chain couples TRBV28 to TRBJ2-7, with 10 positions matching TRBD2. CDR3 size: 15 residues. Trimming took 3 bases from V and 4 from J; bases not matched to a gene: 6. Germline CDR1 is MDHEN and CDR2 is SYDVKM. As DNA, the CDR3 is TGTGCCAGCAGTTTCACTAGCGGGACGGTATACGAGCAGTACTTC. It is translated as CASSFTSGTVYEQYF. The variable domain in full, with the rest retrieved from reference TRBV28 and TRBJ2-7, is DVKVTQSSRYLVKRTGEKVFLECVQDMDHENMFWYRQDPGLGLRLIYFSYDVKMKEKGDIPEGYSVSREKKERFSLILESASTNQTSMYLCASSFTSGTVYEQYFGPGTRLTVT.

In the case of this clonotype: A much larger clone lies one base from this, so it may be a read error. The CDR3 nucleotides are TGCAGTGCTGGACACAGGGACACTGTAGCTTTCTTT. It codes for CSAGHRDTVAFF. The chain couples TRBV20-1 to TRBJ1-1; TRBD1 might be the D (6 bases). CDR1 and CDR2 (germline): DFQATT, SNEGSKA (reference sequence). The CDR3 extends over 12 amino acids.

This clonotype has just a few counts. The chain combines TRBV20-1 with TRBJ2-6, with D tentatively TRBD1 (6 bases). Trimming left V 4 bases short and J 0 bases short, with 10 bases between. The CDR3 runs 15 residues. The germline V gene encodes CDR1 DFQATT and CDR2 SNEGSKA (reference sequence). This CDR3 is CSAKRGSSGANVLTF. The CDR3 nucleotides read TGCAGTGCTAAAAGGGGGAGCTCTGGGGCCAACGTCCTGACTTTC.

The CDR3 sequence: CASSDPPSYNEQFF. The CDR3 DNA sequence: TGCGCCAGCAGCGATCCTCCCTCTTACAATGAGCAGTTCTTC. The chain has TRBV4-1 and TRBJ2-1; no clear D. Per germline, CDR1 MGHRA and CDR2 YSYEKL. V was cut by 5 bases and J by 4 bases, with 12 bases left in between. This CDR3 is built from 14 residues.

This clonotype was observed a handful of times. The rearrangement links TRBV7-9 to TRBJ1-6; the D is unclear. The CDR3 is 12 residues long. Germline V gene sequence: CDR1 SEHNR, CDR2 FQNEAQ (reference sequence). V lost 1 base and J 7 bases, leaving 2 bases between the germline ends. Written as DNA, the CDR3 is TGTGCCAGCAGCTTAGTAAATTCACCCCTCCACTTT. Protein: CASSLVNSPLHF.

This clonotype was counted ten times or more. The V gene is TRBV19, the J gene TRBJ1-4; tentative D call: TRBD1 (6 bases). The CDR3 totals 17 residues. Germline CDR1 and CDR2: LNHDA and SQIVND (reference sequence). V lost 3 bases and J lost 5, with 19 bases in between. As DNA, the CDR3 is TGTGCCAGTAGTATGGTACAGGGTTCAGTGAGGAATGAAAAACTGTTTTTT. Translating gives CASSMVQGSVRNEKLFF.

This clonotype showed up many times. The J gene is TRBJ1-5, the V gene TRBV7-2; D not resolved. Germline CDR1 and CDR2: SGHTA and FQGNSA. This CDR3 region has 14 residues. V gave up 0 bases and J gave up 5 bases, with 8 bases separating them. CDR3 in amino acids: CASSLALGYQPQHF. The CDR3 region has the DNA TGTGCCAGCAGCTTAGCCCTGGGGTATCAGCCCCAGCATTTT.

This clonotype turned up a few times. V and J are TRBV12-3 or TRBV12-4 and TRBJ2-1, with 8 bases that match TRBD2. The V segment lost 7 bases and the J segment 2 bases; nucleotides outside the gene matches: 10. This CDR3 contains 16 residues. CDR3 region: CASTKLAVTTYNEQFF. The CDR3 bases are TGTGCCAGCACCAAACTAGCGGTGACTACCTACAATGAGCAGTTCTTC.

This clonotype has ten or more counts. The chain employs TRBV28 and TRBJ2-1; D unresolved. CDR1 is MDHEN and CDR2 is SYDVKM in the germline V gene. The length of the CDR3 is 11 residues. V lost 2 bases and J 10 bases, leaving 6 bases between the germline ends. CDR3 bases: TGTGCCAGCAGTTTAGCGCGGGAGCAGTTCTTC. Translation: CASSLAREQFF.

This clonotype was observed a few times. The V call is TRBV15, the J call TRBJ2-7; TRBD1 or TRBD2 may be the D gene (5 bases each). The CDR3 totals 13 residues. Germline CDR1 and CDR2: LNHNV and YYDKDF (reference sequence). Trimming shortened V by 2 bases and J by 5 bases, and 10 bases separated the two germline ends. In nucleotides, the CDR3 is TGTGCCACCAGCAGAAGGGGACCCCACGAGCAGTACTTC. As protein: CATSRRGPHEQYF.

This clonotype has only a few counts. The chain recombines TRBV29-1 with TRBJ2-7, with 7 bases aligning to TRBD1. Germline values: CDR1 SQVTM, CDR2 ANQGSEA. The CDR3 loop spans 13 amino acids. The V segment lost 6 bases and the J segment 1 base; nucleotides outside the gene matches: 6. DNA of the CDR3: TGCAGCGTACCGGGACAGAGTTCCTACGAGCAGTACTTC. It is translated as CSVPGQSSYEQYF.

This clonotype appeared many times. The chain links TRBV7-8 to TRBJ2-7; no reliable D call. V was clipped by 5 bases and J by 3 bases, with 11 bases between them. Looked up from germline, CDR1 is SGHVS and CDR2 is FQNEAQ. This CDR3 is built from 13 residues. The CDR3 is CASSLGFNYEQYF. CDR3 DNA: TGTGCCAGCAGCCTCGGGTTCAACTACGAGCAGTACTTC.

This clonotype was counted ten times or more. J is TRBJ2-7 and V is TRBV7-2, with D possibly matching TRBD2 (6 bases). The CDR3 sequence is 14 residues long. The germline V and J ends were trimmed by 1 base and 3 bases, with 10 bases remaining between them. The germline V gene encodes CDR1 SGHTA and CDR2 FQGNSA. CDR3 sequence reads: CASSLGAGLYEQYF. CDR3 DNA: TGTGCCAGCAGCTTAGGGGCGGGACTCTACGAGCAGTACTTC.

This clonotype was counted between two and nine times. This chain links TRBV29-1 with TRBJ2-2; 12 bases are a match to TRBD2. CDR1 is SQVTM and CDR2 is ANQGSEA in the germline V gene. The V segment lost 6 bases and the J segment 6 bases; nucleotides outside the gene matches: 26. This CDR3 comprises 21 residues. DNA of the CDR3: TGCAGCGTCGTCCAAAGAGTGGGGACTAGCGGGTCTAAGTCGGGCTCCGGGGAGCTGTTTTTT. Protein sequence: CSVVQRVGTSGSKSGSGELFF.